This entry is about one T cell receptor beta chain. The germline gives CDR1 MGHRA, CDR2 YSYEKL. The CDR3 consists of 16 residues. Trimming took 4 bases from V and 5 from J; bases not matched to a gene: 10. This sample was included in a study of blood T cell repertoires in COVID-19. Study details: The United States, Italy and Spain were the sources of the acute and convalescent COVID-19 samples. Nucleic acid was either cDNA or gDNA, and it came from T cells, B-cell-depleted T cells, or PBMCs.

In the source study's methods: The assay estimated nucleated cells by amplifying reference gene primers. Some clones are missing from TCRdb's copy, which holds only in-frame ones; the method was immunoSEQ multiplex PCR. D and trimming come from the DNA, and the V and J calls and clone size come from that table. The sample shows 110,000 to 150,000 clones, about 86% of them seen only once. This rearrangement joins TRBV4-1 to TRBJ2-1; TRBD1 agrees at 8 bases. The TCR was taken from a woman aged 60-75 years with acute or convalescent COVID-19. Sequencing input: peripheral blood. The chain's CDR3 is CASSLPAGGIDNEQFF. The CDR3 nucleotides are TGCGCCAGCAGCCTACCGGCAGGGGGCATCGACAATGAGCAGTTCTTC.